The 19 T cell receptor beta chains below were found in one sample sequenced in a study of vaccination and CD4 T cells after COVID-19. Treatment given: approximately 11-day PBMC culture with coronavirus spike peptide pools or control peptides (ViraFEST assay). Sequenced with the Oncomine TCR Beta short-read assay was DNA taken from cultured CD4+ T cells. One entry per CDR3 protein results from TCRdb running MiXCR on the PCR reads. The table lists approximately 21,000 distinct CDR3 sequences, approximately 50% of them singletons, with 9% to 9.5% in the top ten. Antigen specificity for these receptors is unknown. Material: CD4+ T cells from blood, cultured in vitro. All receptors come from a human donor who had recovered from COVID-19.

CDR3 sequence: CASTRGQGAAKAEAFF. The CDR3 bases are TGTGCCAGTACCCGGGGACAGGGGGCGGCTAAGGCTGAAGCTTTCTTT. V usage is TRBV19 and J usage is TRBJ1-1, with 12 bases that match TRBD1. Per the germline V gene, CDR1 is LNHDA and CDR2 is SQIVND (reference sequence). The CDR3 sequence is 16 residues long. Trimming removed 7 bases from V and 6 bases from J; junction bases left unmatched: 12. The full variable domain, rest sourced from reference TRBV19 and TRBJ1-1, is DGGITQSPKYLFRKEGQNVTLSCEQNLNHDAMYWYRQDPGQGLRLIYYSQIVNDFQKGDIAEGYSVSREKKESFPLTVTSAQKNPTAFYLCASTRGQGAAKAEAFFGQGTRLTVV.

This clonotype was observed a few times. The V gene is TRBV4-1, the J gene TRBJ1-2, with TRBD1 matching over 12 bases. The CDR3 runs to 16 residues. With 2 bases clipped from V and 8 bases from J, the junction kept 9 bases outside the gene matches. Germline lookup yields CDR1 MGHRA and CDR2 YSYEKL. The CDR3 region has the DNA TGCGCCAGCAGCCAATTCCCGGGACAGGGGGCGCGGGGCTACACCTTC. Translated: CASSQFPGQGARGYTF.

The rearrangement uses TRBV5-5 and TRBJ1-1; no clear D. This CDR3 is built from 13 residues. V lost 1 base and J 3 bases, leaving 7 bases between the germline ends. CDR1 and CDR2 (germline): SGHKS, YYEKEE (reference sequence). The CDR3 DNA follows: TGTGCCAGCAGCTTGTCCCCGCACACTGAAGCTTTCTTT. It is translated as CASSLSPHTEAFF.

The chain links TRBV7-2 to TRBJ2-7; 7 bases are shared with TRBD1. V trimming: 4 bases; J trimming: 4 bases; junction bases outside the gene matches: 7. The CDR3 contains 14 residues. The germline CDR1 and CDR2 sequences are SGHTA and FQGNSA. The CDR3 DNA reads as TGTGCCAGCAGCTCTAGACAGGGACCTTACGAGCAGTACTTC. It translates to CASSSRQGPYEQYF.

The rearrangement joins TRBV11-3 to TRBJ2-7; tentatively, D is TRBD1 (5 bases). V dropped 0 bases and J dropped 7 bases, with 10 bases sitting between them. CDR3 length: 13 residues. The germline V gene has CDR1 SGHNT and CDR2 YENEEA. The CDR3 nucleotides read TGTGCCAGCAGCTTAGACAGGGTGGGTGAGCAGTACTTC. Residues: CASSLDRVGEQYF. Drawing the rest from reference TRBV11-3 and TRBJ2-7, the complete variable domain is EAGVVQSPRYKIIEKKQPVAFWCNPISGHNTLYWYLQNLGQGPELLIRYENEEAVDDSQLPKDRFSAERLKGVDSTLKIQPAELGDSAVYLCASSLDRVGEQYFGPGTRLTVT.

The CDR3 sequence is CAWNPSGYGYTF. The DNA of the CDR3 is TGTGCCTGGAACCCCTCCGGCTATGGCTACACCTTC. The J gene is TRBJ1-2, the V gene TRBV30, with no clear D. The CDR3 contains 12 residues. The germline V and J ends were trimmed by 4 bases and 4 bases, with 10 bases remaining between them. In germline, CDR1 is GTSNPN, CDR2 SVGIG (reference sequence).

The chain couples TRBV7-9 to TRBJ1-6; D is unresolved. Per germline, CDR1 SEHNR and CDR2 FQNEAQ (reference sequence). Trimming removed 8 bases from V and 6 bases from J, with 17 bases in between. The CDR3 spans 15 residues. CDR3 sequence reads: CASSPRGGINSPLHF. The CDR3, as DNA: TGTGCCAGCTCTCCCCGGGGAGGAATTAATTCACCCCTCCACTTT.

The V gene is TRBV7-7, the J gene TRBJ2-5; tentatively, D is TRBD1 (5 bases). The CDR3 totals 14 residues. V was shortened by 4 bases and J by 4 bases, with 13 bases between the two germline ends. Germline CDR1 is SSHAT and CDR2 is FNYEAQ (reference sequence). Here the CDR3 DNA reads TGTGCCAGCAGCTCCCTAGGCAGGGTAGAGACCCAGTACTTC. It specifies CASSSLGRVETQYF.

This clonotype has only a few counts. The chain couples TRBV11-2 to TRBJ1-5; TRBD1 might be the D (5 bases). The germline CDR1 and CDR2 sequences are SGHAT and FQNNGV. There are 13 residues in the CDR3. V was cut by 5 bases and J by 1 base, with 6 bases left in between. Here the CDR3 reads CASSRDSNQPQHF. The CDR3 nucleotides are TGTGCCAGCAGCCGGGACAGCAATCAGCCCCAGCATTTT.

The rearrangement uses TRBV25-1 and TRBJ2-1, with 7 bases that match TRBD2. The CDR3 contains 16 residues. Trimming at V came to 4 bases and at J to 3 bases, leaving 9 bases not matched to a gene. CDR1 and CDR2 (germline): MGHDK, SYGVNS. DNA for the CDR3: TGTGCCAGCAGTGCCCGGGGAGCGGGAAACTACAATGAGCAGTTCTTC. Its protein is CASSARGAGNYNEQFF.

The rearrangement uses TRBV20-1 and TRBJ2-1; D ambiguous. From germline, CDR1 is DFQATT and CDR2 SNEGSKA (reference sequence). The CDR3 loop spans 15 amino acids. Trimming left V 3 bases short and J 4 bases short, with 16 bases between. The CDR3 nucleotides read TGCAGTGCTAGCCTCCTAGACCGGAAATACAATGAGCAGTTCTTC. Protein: CSASLLDRKYNEQFF.

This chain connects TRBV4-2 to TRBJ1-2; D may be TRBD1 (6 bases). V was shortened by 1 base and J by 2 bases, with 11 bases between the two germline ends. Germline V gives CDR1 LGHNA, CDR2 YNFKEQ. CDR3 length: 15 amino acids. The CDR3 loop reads CASSQGAGANYGYTF. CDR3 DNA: TGTGCCAGCAGCCAAGGCGCAGGGGCAAACTATGGCTACACCTTC.

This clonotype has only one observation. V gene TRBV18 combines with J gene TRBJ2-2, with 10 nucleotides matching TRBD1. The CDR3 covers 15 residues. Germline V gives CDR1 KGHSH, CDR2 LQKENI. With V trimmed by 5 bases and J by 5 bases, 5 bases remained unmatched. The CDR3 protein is CASSNSGQGTGELFF. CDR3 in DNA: TGTGCCAGCTCAAACTCGGGACAGGGGACCGGGGAGCTGTTTTTT.

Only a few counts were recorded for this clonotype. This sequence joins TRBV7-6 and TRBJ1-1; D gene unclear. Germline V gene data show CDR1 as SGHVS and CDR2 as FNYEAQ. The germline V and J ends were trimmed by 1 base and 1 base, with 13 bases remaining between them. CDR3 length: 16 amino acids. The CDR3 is CASSLGRFTGNTEAFF. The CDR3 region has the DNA TGTGCCAGCAGCTTAGGCCGGTTCACCGGGAACACTGAAGCTTTCTTT.

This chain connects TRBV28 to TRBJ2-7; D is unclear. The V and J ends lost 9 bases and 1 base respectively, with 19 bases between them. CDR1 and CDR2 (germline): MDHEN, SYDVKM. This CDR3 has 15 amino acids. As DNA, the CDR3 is TGTGCCAGTTTACCTTCCACCCCATCTTCCTACGAGCAGTACTTC. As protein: CASLPSTPSSYEQYF.

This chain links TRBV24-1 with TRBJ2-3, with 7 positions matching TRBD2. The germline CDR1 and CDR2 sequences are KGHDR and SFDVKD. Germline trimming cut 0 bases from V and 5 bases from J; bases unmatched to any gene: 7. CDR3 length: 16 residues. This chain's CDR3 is CATSDLGRASGDTQYF. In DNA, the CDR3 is TGTGCCACCAGTGATTTGGGGCGGGCTAGCGGAGATACGCAGTATTTT.

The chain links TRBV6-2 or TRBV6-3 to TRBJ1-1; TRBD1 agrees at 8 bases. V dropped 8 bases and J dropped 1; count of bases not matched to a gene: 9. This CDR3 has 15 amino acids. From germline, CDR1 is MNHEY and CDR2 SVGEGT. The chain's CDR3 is CASGNSGGWNTEAFF. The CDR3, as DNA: TGTGCCAGCGGGAACTCAGGGGGCTGGAACACTGAAGCTTTCTTT.

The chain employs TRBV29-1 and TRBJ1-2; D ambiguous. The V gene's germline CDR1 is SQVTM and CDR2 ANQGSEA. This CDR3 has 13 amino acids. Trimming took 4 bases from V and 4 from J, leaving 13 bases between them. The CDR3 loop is CSVVTGITYGYTF. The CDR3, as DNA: TGCAGCGTTGTTACGGGAATAACCTATGGCTACACCTTC.

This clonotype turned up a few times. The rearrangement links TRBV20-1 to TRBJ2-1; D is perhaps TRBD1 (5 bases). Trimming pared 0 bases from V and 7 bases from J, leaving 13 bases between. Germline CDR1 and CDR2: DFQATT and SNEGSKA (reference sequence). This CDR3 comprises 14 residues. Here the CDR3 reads CSARDPARANEQFF. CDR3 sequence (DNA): TGCAGTGCTAGAGATCCGGCCAGGGCTAATGAGCAGTTCTTC.